This T cell receptor (beta chain) was obtained from a study of metastatic and nonmetastatic thyroid tumors (dated by TCRdb to about 2020). For context, the study as a whole: Repertoires were compared across peripheral blood and tumor or nodule tissue samples from malignant and benign thyroid patients.

No treatment had been received by any patient before thyroid surgery. Using T-cell receptor beta sequencing, the researchers looked back retrospectively at clinical samples from patients, gathered between about 2011 and 2018. Library generation was performed with PCR. The sequencer listed for this sample is Illumina HiSeq 4000. High-throughput sequencing was used to profile the CDR3 region of the TCR beta-chain in every patient. The source study handled its data this way. A classifier to discriminate distant-metastatic papillary thyroid cancer patients was built from CDR3 differences across clinicopathological groups. Repertoire diversity was assessed with the Shannon index, and tumor-blood repertoire similarity with the Morisita-Horn index. TCRdb's own reprocessing of the public reads used fastp at Q25 and MiXCR and kept productive beta chains. These V and J calls originate from TCRdb's pipeline instead of the authors' own analysis. The sample includes 30,000 to 45,000 clones, with around 43% observed a single time. The ten top clones hold approximately 25% of the sample.

General study outcomes and caveats: In both blood and tumor samples, TCR beta diversity was reported to be significantly higher in malignant tumors than in benign nodules.

As concerns this clone: It lacks a known antigen. Base qualities are not recorded, but no much larger clone differs from it by a single base.

V is cut by 1 base and J by 5 bases, and the space between the germline ends is 5 bases. From a lookup of the germline V gene, CDR1 and CDR2 are SGHTA and FQGNSA. From its cysteine to its phenylalanine, the CDR3 spans 12 amino acids. CDR3 DNA is the only sequence kept; it has 36 bases, read in frame from the first base. The sequence was obtained from a male donor with papillary thyroid cancer or a benign thyroid nodule (not recorded which). Some clones in this sample may be carry-over from other donors' samples. The sample comprised tumor tissue. The chain was built from TRBV7-2 and TRBJ1-2, with the D gene not confidently named. In nucleotides, the sequence is TGTGCCAGCAGCTTAGAAGGGTATGGCTACACCTTC. Translation gives CASSLEGYGYTF. Reference TRBV7-2 and TRBJ1-2 proteins supply the regions before and after the CDR3; the full variable domain is: GAGVSQSPSNKVTEKGKDVELRCDPISGHTALYWYRQSLGQGLEFLIYFQGNSAPDKSGLPSDRFSAERTGGSVSTLTIQRTQQEDSAVYLCASSLEGYGYTFGSGTRLTVV.